This record covers a single TCR beta chain. Its matching antigen is unknown. Germline V gene lookup returns CDR1 SGHNT and CDR2 YYREEE (reference sequence). V dropped 4 bases and J dropped 12; count of bases not matched to a gene: 10. The CDR3 runs 14 residues. This record comes from a study of cytomegalovirus exposure and HLA in healthy donors. On the study more broadly: A preliminary data release comprised around 85 million unique TCRs obtained from HLA-typed donors.

PCR primers comprised 60 Vbeta and 13 Jbeta primers. The method was immunoSEQ multiplex PCR; TCRdb's version includes in-frame clones alone and lacks a portion of them. The sample lists 130,000 or so clones, just under 75% occurring once. Study conclusions and caveats: For most TCR beta V segments, an earlier analysis put the productive rate at about 87% or about 30% of the time. Presence/absence results assume similar sequencing depth per donor, which may not hold. Listed as cytomegalovirus-associated were around 160 TCR beta chains.

The TCR was taken from a middle-aged man in good health and CMV-seropositive. The V call is TRBV5-4, the J call TRBJ2-4; 10 bases are a match to TRBD1. The sequenced material came from PBMCs. The CDR3 sequence is CASSTRTGGGYQYF. The CDR3 nucleotides read TGTGCCAGCAGCACCCGGACAGGGGGAGGGTATCAGTACTTC.